The present TCR beta chain was sequenced within a study of T cells in Graves' hyperthyroidism and ophthalmopathy. Germline-derived CDR1 and CDR2 are MNHEY and SVGAGI. Trimming cost V 0 bases and J 5 bases, with 10 bases left between them. This CDR3 is built from 15 residues. From RNA transcripts, TCR beta CDR3 regions were amplified. An initial round of RT-PCR targeting the TCR CDR3 relied on the HTBI primer set. TCRdb used MiXCR to reprocess the multiplex PCR reads, holding one entry per CDR3 protein. The table lists about 500,000 distinct CDR3 sequences, about 16% of them singletons. Ophthalmopathy patients showed a Clinical Activity Score of at least 3, NOSPECS grade of at least 4 and duration under 3 months.

The sequence was obtained from a woman aged 25 to 39 with Graves' ophthalmopathy. The V call is TRBV6-5, the J call TRBJ2-2, with D tentatively TRBD1 (7 bases). Sequencing input: blood. In DNA form, the CDR3 reads TGTGCCAGCAGTTACTCGCCAGGGGGGACCGGGGAGCTGTTTTTT. Protein: CASSYSPGGTGELFF.